The 28 T cell receptor beta chains below were found in one sample sequenced in a study of OX40 agonist ivuxolimab in advanced cancers. The method was immunoSEQ multiplex PCR; TCRdb's version includes in-frame clones alone and lacks a portion of them. The table shows under 100,000 clones, with just under 95% occurring only once. The sequences come from CD4+ or CD8+ T cells sorted from blood, collected in a trial of the OX40 agonist ivuxolimab. These receptors were collected from an adult with an advanced solid tumor such as melanoma, head and neck, liver or kidney cancer.

The chain employs TRBV7-6 and TRBJ2-1, with D possibly TRBD1 on 6 matching bases. V lost 5 bases and J lost 4, with 12 bases in between. This CDR3 comprises 14 residues. Germline assignment: CDR1 SGHVS and CDR2 FNYEAQ. The CDR3 nucleotides are TGTGCCAGCAGCCGGGACACAACTTACAATGAGCAGTTCTTC. Its protein is CASSRDTTYNEQFF.

This clone was observed a single time. This rearrangement joins TRBV5-6 to TRBJ2-3, with D hard to call. Germline CDR1 is SGHDT and CDR2 is YYEEEE. Trimming removed 4 bases at V and 4 bases at J, with 13 bases between. The CDR3 extends over 14 amino acids. CDR3 sequence: CASSGIDSPDTQYF. The CDR3, as DNA: TGTGCCAGCAGCGGGATTGACTCCCCAGATACGCAGTATTTT.

This clone was recorded once. Other DNA sequences in this sample translate to the same CDR3. The rearrangement links TRBV10-1 to TRBJ2-7; D gene ambiguous. CDR1 is WNHNN, CDR2 SYGVQD, per germline (reference sequence). The V end lost 0 bases, the J end lost 1 base, and 7 bases lay between the germline ends. The CDR3 consists of 14 residues. The CDR3 nucleotides read TGCGCCAGCAGTGAGTCGCTAGGTTCCTACGAGCAGTACTTC. The encoded protein is CASSESLGSYEQYF.

The rearrangement joins TRBV19 to TRBJ2-3; 7 bases are shared with TRBD2. The CDR3 covers 18 residues. J lost 0 bases, V lost 7 bases, and 16 bases had no gene match. Germline CDR1 reads LNHDA; CDR2 reads SQIVND (reference sequence). For the CDR3, the DNA is TGTGCCAGTACCCCCGGTGGAGCGGGGCCACATAGCACAGATACGCAGTATTTT. Translation gives CASTPGGAGPHSTDTQYF.

The chain combines TRBV9 with TRBJ2-1; D might be TRBD1 (6 bases). CDR3 length: 15 residues. The germline CDR1 and CDR2 sequences are SGDLS and YYNGEE. Trimming shortened V by 2 bases and J by 6 bases, and 15 bases separated the two germline ends. The CDR3 sequence is CASSVSGTKGNEQFF. The CDR3 DNA sequence: TGTGCCAGCAGCGTTTCCGGGACAAAAGGCAATGAGCAGTTCTTC.

A word on this clone: The junction departs from germline at one end; a sequencing error may be responsible. J is TRBJ2-7 and V is TRBV7-7; 8 nucleotides agree with TRBD1. The germline V gene has CDR1 SSHAT and CDR2 FNYEAQ (reference sequence). There are 15 residues in the CDR3. This CDR3 is CASSLEGGTGSEQYF. For the CDR3, the DNA is TGTGCTAGCAGCTTGGAAGGGGGGACAGGATCCGAGCAGTACTTC.

The chain is built from TRBV2 and TRBJ2-7, with 11 nucleotides matching TRBD2. V dropped 5 bases and J dropped 4; count of bases not matched to a gene: 16. Germline CDR1 reads SNHLY; CDR2 reads FYNNEI. The CDR3 has 18 amino acids. The CDR3 loop reads CASSPPVTSGTFFYEQYF. The CDR3, as DNA: TGTGCCAGCAGTCCCCCCGTGACTAGCGGGACATTTTTTTACGAGCAGTACTTC.

This clone was found once. The chain combines TRBV19 with TRBJ2-1, with D hard to call. This CDR3 is 15 amino acids long. Per the germline V gene, CDR1 is LNHDA and CDR2 is SQIVND (reference sequence). Trimming removed 0 bases at V and 9 bases at J, with 15 bases between. Written as DNA, the CDR3 is TGTGCCAGTAGTATAGATCGGAAGGCCCGCACTGAGCAGTTCTTC. This gives the protein CASSIDRKARTEQFF. The full variable domain, its missing parts supplied by reference TRBV19 and TRBJ2-1, is DGGITQSPKYLFRKEGQNVTLSCEQNLNHDAMYWYRQDPGQGLRLIYYSQIVNDFQKGDIAEGYSVSREKKESFPLTVTSAQKNPTAFYLCASSIDRKARTEQFFGPGTRLTVL.

The V gene is TRBV7-9, the J gene TRBJ1-1, with D possibly TRBD1 on 6 matching bases. Germline V gene sequence: CDR1 SEHNR, CDR2 FQNEAQ (reference sequence). CDR3 length: 13 amino acids. V was trimmed by 8 bases and J by 1 base, leaving 11 bases between them. The CDR3 DNA reads as TGTGCCAGCGAGGGGACACCGAACACTGAAGCTTTCTTT. This encodes CASEGTPNTEAFF. Variable domain in full (rest from reference TRBV7-9 and TRBJ1-1): DTGVSQNPRHKITKRGQNVTFRCDPISEHNRLYWYRQTLGQGPEFLTYFQNEAQLEKSRLLSDRFSAERPKGSFSTLEIQRTEQGDSAMYLCASEGTPNTEAFFGQGTRLTVV.

This chain joins TRBV4-1 and TRBJ1-4; possibly TRBD1 for D (5 bases). With 3 bases removed from V and 8 bases from J, the gap between germline ends came to 16 bases. This CDR3 comprises 15 residues. CDR1 and CDR2 from the germline V gene are MGHRA and YSYEKL. As DNA, the CDR3 is TGCGCCAGCAGCCAGACGGGGACGGGGGGAGAAAAACTGTTTTTT. Translated: CASSQTGTGGEKLFF.

The chain recombines TRBV19 with TRBJ1-2; D remains ambiguous. The CDR3 totals 13 residues. CDR1 and CDR2 (germline): LNHDA, SQIVND (reference sequence). With 7 bases removed from V and 5 bases from J, the gap between germline ends came to 14 bases. CDR3 in amino acids: CASTDLHRYGYTF. CDR3 nucleotides: TGTGCCAGTACTGACTTACACAGATATGGCTACACCTTC.

The J gene is TRBJ2-5, the V gene TRBV25-1, with 7 positions matching TRBD2. CDR1 and CDR2 (germline): MGHDK, SYGVNS. This CDR3 is built from 16 residues. Unmatched junction bases numbered 14, after V lost 6 bases and J lost 4 bases. This CDR3 reads CASSEPWAGEAETQYF. CDR3 in DNA: TGTGCCAGCAGCGAGCCATGGGCGGGAGAGGCAGAGACCCAGTACTTC.

Only one count was recorded for this clone. The V gene is TRBV15, the J gene TRBJ2-5, with 7 nucleotides matching TRBD1. In germline, CDR1 is LNHNV, CDR2 YYDKDF (reference sequence). Germline trimming cut 5 bases from V and 1 base from J; bases unmatched to any gene: 4. The CDR3 length is 14 residues. CDR3 nucleotide sequence: TGTGCCACCAGCCCTCGGGACAGCCAAGAGACCCAGTACTTC. Protein: CATSPRDSQETQYF.

The rearrangement uses TRBV2 and TRBJ2-3; no clear D. Germline V gene data show CDR1 as SNHLY and CDR2 as FYNNEI. The CDR3 is 12 residues long. V was clipped by 4 bases and J by 2 bases, with 4 bases between them. The chain's CDR3 is CASSAHTDTQYF. The CDR3 bases are TGTGCCAGCAGTGCTCACACAGATACGCAGTATTTT.

The chain carries TRBV7-8 and TRBJ2-1; 7 bases match TRBD1. Germline CDR1 is SGHVS and CDR2 is FQNEAQ. V lost 1 base and J lost 3; bases outside the gene matches: 3. The CDR3 is made up of 15 amino acids. The CDR3, as DNA: TGTGCCAGCAGCTTAGGGACAGGTAGCTACAATGAGCAGTTCTTC. This codes for CASSLGTGSYNEQFF.

This chain uses TRBV2 with TRBJ2-1; D is undetermined. Germline lookup yields CDR1 SNHLY and CDR2 FYNNEI. This CDR3 region has 18 residues. V was pared by 6 bases and J by 7 bases, with 28 bases between. The CDR3 spells CASSAIGVALELGNEQFF. The CDR3 nucleotides are TGTGCCAGCAGCGCCATTGGGGTAGCCCTTGAGTTGGGGAATGAGCAGTTCTTC.

The chain couples TRBV29-1 to TRBJ2-7; D might be TRBD1 (5 bases). The length of the CDR3 is 12 residues. The V and J ends lost 4 bases and 6 bases respectively, with 13 bases between them. Per germline, CDR1 SQVTM and CDR2 ANQGSEA. CDR3 amino acids: CSVVAGRPEQYF. The DNA of the CDR3 is TGCAGCGTTGTGGCAGGGCGTCCCGAGCAGTACTTC.

In the case of this clone: Within the sample, other DNA sequences also encode this same CDR3. The V and J genes are TRBV5-1 and TRBJ2-7, with 10 bases matching TRBD2. V gave up 0 bases and J gave up 0 bases; unmatched junction bases: 0. The germline gives CDR1 SGHRS, CDR2 YFSETQ. The CDR3 spans 15 residues. The CDR3 reads CASSLGLAGSYEQYF. The CDR3 DNA follows: TGCGCCAGCAGCTTGGGACTAGCGGGCTCCTACGAGCAGTACTTC.

The gene calls are TRBV7-2 and TRBJ2-3; 8 nucleotides line up with TRBD2. The CDR3 totals 18 residues. Germline V lookup: CDR1 SGHTA, CDR2 FQGNSA. The trim removed 5 bases at V and 2 bases at J, leaving 15 bases unmatched. The CDR3 protein is CASSAPRLRRGVTDTQYF. The CDR3 DNA reads TGTGCCAGCAGCGCCCCCCGACTACGGCGGGGGGTCACAGATACGCAGTATTTT.

The DNA for the CDR3 is TGTGCCAGTAGGATTCAGGGGAGTTGGGATGAAGCTTTCTTT. Amino acids: CASRIQGSWDEAFF. This rearrangement joins TRBV19 to TRBJ1-1; tentative D call: TRBD1 (6 bases). Between the trimmed V and J ends, which lost 6 bases and 7 bases, there was a span of 18 bases. CDR3 length equals 14 residues. Germline V lookup: CDR1 LNHDA, CDR2 SQIVND (reference sequence).

This rearrangement joins TRBV2 to TRBJ2-3; D gene uncertain. V lost 0 bases, J lost 6 bases, and 13 bases lay in between. CDR1 and CDR2 (germline): SNHLY, FYNNEI. The CDR3 spans 15 residues. CDR3 nucleotide sequence: TGTGCCAGCAGTGAAGCATCCACGGGTGGGGATACGCAGTATTTT. Translation: CASSEASTGGDTQYF.

The genes are TRBV2 and TRBJ2-5; D gene ambiguous. Germline CDR1 is SNHLY and CDR2 is FYNNEI. The germline V and J ends were trimmed by 1 base and 1 base, with 4 bases remaining between them. The CDR3 contains 13 residues. CDR3 in DNA: TGTGCCAGCAGTGAAGGACCCCAAGAGACCCAGTACTTC. Translating gives CASSEGPQETQYF.

The rearrangement joins TRBV6-7 to TRBJ2-1, with D perhaps TRBD1 (5 bases). TRBV6-7 is treated as an ORF (open reading frame) with a function not yet certain. CDR3 size: 13 residues. The V end lost 8 bases, the J end lost 6 bases, and 14 bases lay between the germline ends. In DNA form, the CDR3 reads TGTGCCAGCCACTCAGGGCTAGTCAATGAGCAGTTCTTC. Residues: CASHSGLVNEQFF.

The chain combines TRBV10-3 with TRBJ2-5, with a possible D match to TRBD2 (6 bases). Between the trimmed V and J ends, which lost 6 bases and 4 bases, there was a span of 6 bases. The germline CDR1 and CDR2 sequences are ENHRY and SYGVKD. There are 11 residues in the CDR3. Here the CDR3 reads CAIRGGETQYF. The DNA of the CDR3 is TGTGCCATCAGGGGGGGAGAGACCCAGTACTTC.

V gene TRBV9 combines with J gene TRBJ2-5, with TRBD2 identical over 11 bases. The CDR3 is 16 residues long. Germline CDR1 reads SGDLS; CDR2 reads YYNGEE. J lost 5 bases, V lost 0 bases, and 6 bases had no gene match. The CDR3 is CASSVGSSGGRETQYF. CDR3 DNA: TGTGCCAGCAGCGTAGGGTCTAGCGGGGGGAGGGAGACCCAGTACTTC.

The chain is built from TRBV2 and TRBJ2-2, with 12 bases aligning to TRBD2. The CDR3 has 15 amino acids. Germline CDR1 reads SNHLY; CDR2 reads FYNNEI. The ends lost 5 bases at V and 3 bases at J; junction bases unmatched: 1. In nucleotides, the CDR3 is TGTGCCAGCAGTCGGACTAGCGGGGACACCGGGGAGCTGTTTTTT. This encodes CASSRTSGDTGELFF.

V is TRBV6-1 and J is TRBJ2-7; unclear D gene. The CDR3 has 12 amino acids. Trimming stripped 8 bases from V and 4 bases from J, with 12 bases between. Germline V gives CDR1 MNHNS, CDR2 SASEGT. The CDR3 protein is CASGTDFYEQYF. DNA for the CDR3: TGTGCCAGCGGAACAGATTTTTACGAGCAGTACTTC.

The chain links TRBV19 to TRBJ1-2; D is unclear. With 8 bases removed from V and 0 bases from J, the gap between germline ends came to 13 bases. Per the germline V gene, CDR1 is LNHDA and CDR2 is SQIVND (reference sequence). The CDR3 loop spans 14 amino acids. The CDR3 coding sequence is TGTGCCAGTTGGACGGGTCTAGCTAACTATGGCTACACCTTC. As protein: CASWTGLANYGYTF.